This T cell receptor (beta chain) was obtained from a study of post-analysis software for immune sequencing data. Whole-study context: Clinical courses comprised relapsing-remitting, secondary progressive and progressive-relapsing multiple sclerosis.

Note on this clonotype: Its antigen is currently unknown.

General study points: Samples prepared in the same batch strongly co-clustered by F measure. For normalized Chao1 diversity, multiple sclerosis patients scored significantly lower than controls did. The study found TRBV5-6, TRBV5-1 and TRBV20-1 among about 5 TRBV segments more frequent in patients than controls.

Unique molecular identifiers were built into the TCR beta cDNA libraries. Input amounts of roughly 0.85 to 10 million T cells were used. These gave about 500,000 cDNA molecules, so each molecule approximated one T cell. Each CDR3 protein is one row after TCRdb ran MiXCR on the PCR reads. The data hold fewer than 550,000 distinct CDR3 sequences, with 34% observed a single time. CDR1 is SNHLY and CDR2 is FYNNEI in the germline V gene. Trimming took 4 bases from V and 9 from J; bases not matched to a gene: 7. This CDR3 is 15 amino acids long. The chain carries TRBV2 and TRBJ2-1, with 12 bases that match TRBD2. The specimen sequenced was blood. The TCR was taken from a girl aged 2-17 years with multiple sclerosis. The DNA for the CDR3 is TGTGCCAGCAGTGTACTAGCGGGGGGCGGGGGTGAGCAGTTCTTC. Translation: CASSVLAGGGGEQFF.